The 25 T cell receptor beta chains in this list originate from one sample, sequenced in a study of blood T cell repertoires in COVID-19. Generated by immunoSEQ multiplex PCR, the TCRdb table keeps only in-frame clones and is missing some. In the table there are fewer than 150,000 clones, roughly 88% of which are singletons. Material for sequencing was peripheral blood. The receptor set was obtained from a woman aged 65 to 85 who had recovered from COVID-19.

The CDR3 loop reads CASSLFPERYEQYF. CDR3 nucleotides: TGTGCCAGCAGTTTATTCCCGGAGAGGTACGAGCAGTACTTC. V usage is TRBV27 and J usage is TRBJ2-7; D ambiguous. The CDR3 runs to 14 residues. Germline lookup yields CDR1 MNHEY and CDR2 SMNVEV (reference sequence). Trimming stripped 1 base from V and 4 bases from J, with 11 bases between.

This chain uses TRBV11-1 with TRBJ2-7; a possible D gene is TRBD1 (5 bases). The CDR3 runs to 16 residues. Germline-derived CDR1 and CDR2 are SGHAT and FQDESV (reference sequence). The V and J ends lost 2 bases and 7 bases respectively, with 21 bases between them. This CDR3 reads CASSLWYTGATGEQYF. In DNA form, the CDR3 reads TGTGCCAGCAGCTTATGGTACACAGGAGCTACGGGTGAGCAGTACTTC.

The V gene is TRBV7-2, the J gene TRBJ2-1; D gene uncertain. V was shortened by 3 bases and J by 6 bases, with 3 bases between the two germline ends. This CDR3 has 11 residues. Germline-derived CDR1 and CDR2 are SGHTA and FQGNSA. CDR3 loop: CASSFINEQFF. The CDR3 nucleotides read TGTGCCAGCAGCTTTATCAATGAGCAGTTCTTC. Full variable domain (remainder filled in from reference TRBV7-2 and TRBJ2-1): GAGVSQSPSNKVTEKGKDVELRCDPISGHTALYWYRQSLGQGLEFLIYFQGNSAPDKSGLPSDRFSAERTGGSVSTLTIQRTQQEDSAVYLCASSFINEQFFGPGTRLTVL.

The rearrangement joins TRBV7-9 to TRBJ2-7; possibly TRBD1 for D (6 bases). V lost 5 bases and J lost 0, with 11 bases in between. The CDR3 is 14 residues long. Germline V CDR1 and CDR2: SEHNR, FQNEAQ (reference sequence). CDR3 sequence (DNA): TGTGCCAGCAGCCCGCACAGGGACTCCTACGAGCAGTACTTC. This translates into CASSPHRDSYEQYF.

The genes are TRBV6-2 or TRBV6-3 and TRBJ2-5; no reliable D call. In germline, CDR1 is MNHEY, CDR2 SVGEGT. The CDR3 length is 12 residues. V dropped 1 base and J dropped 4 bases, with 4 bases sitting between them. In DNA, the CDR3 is TGTGCCAGCAGTTACTGGCCAGAGACCCAGTACTTC. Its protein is CASSYWPETQYF.

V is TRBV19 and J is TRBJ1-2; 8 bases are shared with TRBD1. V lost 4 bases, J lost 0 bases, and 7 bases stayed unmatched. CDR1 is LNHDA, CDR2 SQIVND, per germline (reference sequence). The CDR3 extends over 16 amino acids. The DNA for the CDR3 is TGTGCCAGTAGTAGGGGACAGGTGACCTCTAACTATGGCTACACCTTC. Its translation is CASSRGQVTSNYGYTF. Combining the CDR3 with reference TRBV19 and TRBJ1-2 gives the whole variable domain DGGITQSPKYLFRKEGQNVTLSCEQNLNHDAMYWYRQDPGQGLRLIYYSQIVNDFQKGDIAEGYSVSREKKESFPLTVTSAQKNPTAFYLCASSRGQVTSNYGYTFGSGTRLTVV.

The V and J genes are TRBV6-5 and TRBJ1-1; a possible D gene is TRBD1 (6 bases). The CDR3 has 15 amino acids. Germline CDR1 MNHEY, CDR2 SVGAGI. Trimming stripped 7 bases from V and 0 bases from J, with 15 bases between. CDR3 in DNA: TGTGCCAGCAACAAAAACAGGGATATGAACACTGAAGCTTTCTTT. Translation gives CASNKNRDMNTEAFF.

CDR3 sequence (DNA): TGTGCCAGCAGTGAAGCGCCCCTCGGGACAGGGTGGGAAAAACTGTTTTTT. This sequence encodes CASSEAPLGTGWEKLFF. This chain connects TRBV6-1 to TRBJ1-4; 9 bases agree with TRBD1. Germline V gene data show CDR1 as MNHNS and CDR2 as SASEGT. V dropped 0 bases and J dropped 8; count of bases not matched to a gene: 10. This CDR3 region has 17 residues.

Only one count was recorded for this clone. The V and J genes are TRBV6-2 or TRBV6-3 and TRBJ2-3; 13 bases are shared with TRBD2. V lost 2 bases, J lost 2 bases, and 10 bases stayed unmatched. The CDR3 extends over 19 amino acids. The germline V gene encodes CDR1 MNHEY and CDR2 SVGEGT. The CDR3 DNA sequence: TGTGCCAGCAGTTACCCGACCGGGACTAGCGGGAAAATCACAGATACGCAGTATTTT. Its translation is CASSYPTGTSGKITDTQYF.

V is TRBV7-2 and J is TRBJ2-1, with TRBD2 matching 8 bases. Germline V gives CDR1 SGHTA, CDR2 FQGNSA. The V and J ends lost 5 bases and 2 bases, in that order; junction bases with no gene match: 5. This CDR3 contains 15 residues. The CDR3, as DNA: TGTGCCAGCAGCCGTAGCGGGGCCGCCTACAATGAGCAGTTCTTC. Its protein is CASSRSGAAYNEQFF.

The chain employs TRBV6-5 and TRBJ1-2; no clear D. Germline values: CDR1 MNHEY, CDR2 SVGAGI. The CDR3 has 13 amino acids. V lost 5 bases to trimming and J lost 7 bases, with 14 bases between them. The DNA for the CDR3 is TGTGCCAGCAGTCCGCGGGCCCTGAGTGGCTACACCTTC. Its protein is CASSPRALSGYTF.

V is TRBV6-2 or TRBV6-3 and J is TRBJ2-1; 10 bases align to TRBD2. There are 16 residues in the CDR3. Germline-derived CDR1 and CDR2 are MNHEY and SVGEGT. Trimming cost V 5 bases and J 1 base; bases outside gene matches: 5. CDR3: CASSKAGLASYNEQFF. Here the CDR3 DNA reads TGTGCCAGCAGTAAAGCGGGACTAGCGTCCTACAATGAGCAGTTCTTC.

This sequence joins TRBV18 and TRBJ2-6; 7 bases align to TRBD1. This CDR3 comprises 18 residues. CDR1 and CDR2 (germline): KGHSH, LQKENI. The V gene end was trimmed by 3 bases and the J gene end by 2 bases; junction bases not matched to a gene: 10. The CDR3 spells CASSPTGPSQAGANVLTF. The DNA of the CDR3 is TGTGCCAGCTCACCGACAGGGCCATCCCAAGCTGGGGCCAACGTCCTGACTTTC.

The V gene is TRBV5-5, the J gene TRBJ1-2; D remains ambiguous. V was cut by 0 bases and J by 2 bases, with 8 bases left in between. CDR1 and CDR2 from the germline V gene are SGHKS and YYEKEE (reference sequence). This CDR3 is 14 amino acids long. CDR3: CASSLVTGNYGYTF. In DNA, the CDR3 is TGTGCCAGCAGCTTGGTGACGGGGAACTATGGCTACACCTTC.

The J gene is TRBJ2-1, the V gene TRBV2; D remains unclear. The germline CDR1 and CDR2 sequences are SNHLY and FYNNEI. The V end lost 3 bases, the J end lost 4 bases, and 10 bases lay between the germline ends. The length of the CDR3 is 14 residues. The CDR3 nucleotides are TGTGCCAGCAGTGATACGGGTCGGTACAATGAGCAGTTCTTC. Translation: CASSDTGRYNEQFF.

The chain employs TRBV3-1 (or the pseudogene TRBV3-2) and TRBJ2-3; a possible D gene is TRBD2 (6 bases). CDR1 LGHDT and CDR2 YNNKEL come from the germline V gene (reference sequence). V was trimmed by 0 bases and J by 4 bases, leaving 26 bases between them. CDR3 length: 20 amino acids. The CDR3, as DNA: TGTGCCAGCAGCCAAGAACCTAGTTCCGGGGTTGTGGGGGGATCAGATACGCAGTATTTT. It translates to CASSQEPSSGVVGGSDTQYF.

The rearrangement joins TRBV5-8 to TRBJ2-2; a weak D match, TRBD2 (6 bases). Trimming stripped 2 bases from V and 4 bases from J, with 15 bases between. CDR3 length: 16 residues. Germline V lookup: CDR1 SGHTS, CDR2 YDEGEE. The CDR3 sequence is CASSLRDGRGTGELFF. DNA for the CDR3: TGTGCCAGCAGCTTAAGGGACGGGAGAGGCACCGGGGAGCTGTTTTTT. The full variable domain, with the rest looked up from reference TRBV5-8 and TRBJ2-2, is EAGVTQSPTHLIKTRGQQATLRCSPISGHTSVYWYQQALGLGLQFLLWYDEGEERNRGNFPPRFSGRQFPNYSSELNVNALELEDSALYLCASSLRDGRGTGELFFGEGSRLTVL.

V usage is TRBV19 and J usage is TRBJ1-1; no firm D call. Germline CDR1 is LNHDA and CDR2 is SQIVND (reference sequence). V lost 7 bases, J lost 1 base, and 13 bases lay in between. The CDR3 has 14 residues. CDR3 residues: CASMANKRNTEAFF. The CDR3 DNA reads TGTGCCAGTATGGCCAATAAGCGGAACACTGAAGCTTTCTTT.

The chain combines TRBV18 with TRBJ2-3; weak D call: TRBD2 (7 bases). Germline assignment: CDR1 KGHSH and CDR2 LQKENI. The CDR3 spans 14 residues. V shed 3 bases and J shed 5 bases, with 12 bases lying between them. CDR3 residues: CASSPRGAIDTQYF. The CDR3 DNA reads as TGTGCCAGCTCACCTCGGGGGGCGATAGATACGCAGTATTTT. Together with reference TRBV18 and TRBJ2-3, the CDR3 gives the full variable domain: NAGVMQNPRHLVRRRGQEARLRCSPMKGHSHVYWYRQLPEEGLKFMVYLQKENIIDESGMPKERFSAEFPKEGPSILRIQQVVRGDSAAYFCASSPRGAIDTQYFGPGTRLTVL.

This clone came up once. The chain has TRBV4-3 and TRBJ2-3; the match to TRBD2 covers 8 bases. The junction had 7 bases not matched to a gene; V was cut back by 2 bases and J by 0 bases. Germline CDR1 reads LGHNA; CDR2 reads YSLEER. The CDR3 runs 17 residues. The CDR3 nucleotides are TGCGCCAGCAGCCAACTCACTATAGCGGGAAGCACAGATACGCAGTATTTT. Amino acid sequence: CASSQLTIAGSTDTQYF.

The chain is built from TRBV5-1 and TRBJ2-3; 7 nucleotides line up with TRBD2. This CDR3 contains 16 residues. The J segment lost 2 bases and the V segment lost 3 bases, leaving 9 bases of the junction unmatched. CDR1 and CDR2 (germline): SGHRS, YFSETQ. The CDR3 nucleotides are TGCGCCAGCAGCTACCGTTCAGCGGGAAACACAGATACGCAGTATTTT. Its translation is CASSYRSAGNTDTQYF.

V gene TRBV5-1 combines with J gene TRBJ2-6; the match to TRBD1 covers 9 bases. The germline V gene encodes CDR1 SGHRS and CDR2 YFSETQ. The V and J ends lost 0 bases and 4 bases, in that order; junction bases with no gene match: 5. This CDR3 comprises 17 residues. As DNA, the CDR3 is TGCGCCAGCAGCTTGGTACAGGGGGCGCGAGGGGCCAACGTCCTGACTTTC. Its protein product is CASSLVQGARGANVLTF.

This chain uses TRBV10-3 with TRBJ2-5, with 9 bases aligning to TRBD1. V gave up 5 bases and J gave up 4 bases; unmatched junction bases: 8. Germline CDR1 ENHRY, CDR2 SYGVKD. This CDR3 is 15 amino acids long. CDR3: CAISYGTGKGETQYF. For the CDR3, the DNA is TGTGCCATCAGTTATGGGACAGGGAAAGGAGAGACCCAGTACTTC.

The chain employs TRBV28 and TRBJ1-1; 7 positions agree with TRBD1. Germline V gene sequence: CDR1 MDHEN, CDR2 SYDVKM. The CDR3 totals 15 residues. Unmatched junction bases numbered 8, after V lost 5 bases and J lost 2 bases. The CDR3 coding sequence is TGTGCCAGCAGTCCCCTGACAGGGAGAAACACTGAAGCTTTCTTT. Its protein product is CASSPLTGRNTEAFF. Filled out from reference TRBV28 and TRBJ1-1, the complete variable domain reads DVKVTQSSRYLVKRTGEKVFLECVQDMDHENMFWYRQDPGLGLRLIYFSYDVKMKEKGDIPEGYSVSREKKERFSLILESASTNQTSMYLCASSPLTGRNTEAFFGQGTRLTVV.

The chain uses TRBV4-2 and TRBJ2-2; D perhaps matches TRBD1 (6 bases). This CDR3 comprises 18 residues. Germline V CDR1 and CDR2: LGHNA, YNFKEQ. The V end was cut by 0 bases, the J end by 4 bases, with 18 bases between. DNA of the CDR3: TGTGCCAGCAGCCAAGAACCCTTCGGCAGGGGATTCACCGGGGAGCTGTTTTTT. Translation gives CASSQEPFGRGFTGELFF.